Sequencing of this T cell receptor (beta chain) was carried out in a study of identical twins. It was template switching that added a universal primer site, and there were unique molecular identifiers on the cDNA. From the 5' RACE reads, TCRdb called clonotypes with MiXCR, one entry per CDR3 protein. The sample has roughly 250,000 distinct CDR3 sequences; over 12% are singletons. In this sample, this clonotype turned up a few times. Germline V CDR1 and CDR2: DFQATT, SNEGSKA (reference sequence). V trimming: 3 bases; J trimming: 1 base; junction bases outside the gene matches: 10. The CDR3 is made up of 16 amino acids.

The chain uses TRBV20-1 and TRBJ2-7; 9 bases agree with TRBD2. This receptor was taken from a woman aged 18-35 years in good health. Sequenced input: memory (CD45RO+) T cells sorted from blood. The CDR3 loop is CSASVTASGASYEQYF. The CDR3 DNA follows: TGCAGTGCTAGTGTTACGGCTAGCGGGGCGTCCTACGAGCAGTACTTC.